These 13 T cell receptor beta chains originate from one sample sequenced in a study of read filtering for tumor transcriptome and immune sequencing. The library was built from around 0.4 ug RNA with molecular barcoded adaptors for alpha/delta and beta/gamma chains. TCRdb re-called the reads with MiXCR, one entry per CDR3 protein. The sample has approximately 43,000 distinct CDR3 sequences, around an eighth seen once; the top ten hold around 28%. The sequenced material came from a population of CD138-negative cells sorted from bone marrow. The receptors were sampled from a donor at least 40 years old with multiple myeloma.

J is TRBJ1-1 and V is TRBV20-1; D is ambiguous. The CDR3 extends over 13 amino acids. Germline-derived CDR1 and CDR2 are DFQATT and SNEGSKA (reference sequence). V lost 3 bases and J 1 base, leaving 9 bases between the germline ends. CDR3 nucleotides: TGCAGTGCTAGCTCCCAGCGGAACACTGAAGCTTTCTTT. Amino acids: CSASSQRNTEAFF.

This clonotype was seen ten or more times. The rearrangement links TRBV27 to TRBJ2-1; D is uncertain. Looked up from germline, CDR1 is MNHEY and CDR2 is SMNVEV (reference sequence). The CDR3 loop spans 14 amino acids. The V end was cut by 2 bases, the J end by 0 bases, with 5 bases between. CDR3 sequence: CASSLGRSYNEQFF. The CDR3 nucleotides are TGTGCCAGCAGTTTAGGTCGCTCCTACAATGAGCAGTTCTTC.

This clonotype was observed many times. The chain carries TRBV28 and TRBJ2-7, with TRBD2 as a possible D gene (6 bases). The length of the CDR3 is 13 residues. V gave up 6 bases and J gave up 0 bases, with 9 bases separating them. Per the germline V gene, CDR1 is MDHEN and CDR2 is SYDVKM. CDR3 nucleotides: TGTGCCAGCAGACACGGGAGCTCCTACGAGCAGTACTTC. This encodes CASRHGSSYEQYF.

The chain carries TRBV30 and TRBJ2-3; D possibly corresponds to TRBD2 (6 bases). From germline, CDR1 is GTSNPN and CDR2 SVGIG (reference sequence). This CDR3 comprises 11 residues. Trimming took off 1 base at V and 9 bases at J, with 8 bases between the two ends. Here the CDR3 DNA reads TGTGCCTGGAGTGGCGGGGCGACGCAGTATTTT. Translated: CAWSGGATQYF.

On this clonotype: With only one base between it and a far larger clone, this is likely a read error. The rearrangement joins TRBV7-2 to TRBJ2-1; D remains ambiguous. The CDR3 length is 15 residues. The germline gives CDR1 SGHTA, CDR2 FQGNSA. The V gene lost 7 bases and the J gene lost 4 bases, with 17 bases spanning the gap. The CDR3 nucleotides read TGTGCCAGCATCCAAACGTGGCGGAGATACAATGAGCAGTTCTTC. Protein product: CASIQTWRRYNEQFF.

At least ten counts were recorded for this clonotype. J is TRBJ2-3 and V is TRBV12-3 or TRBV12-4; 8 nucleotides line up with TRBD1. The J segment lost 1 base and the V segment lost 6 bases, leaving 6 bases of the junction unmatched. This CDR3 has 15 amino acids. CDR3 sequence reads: CASSQTGAGTDTQYF. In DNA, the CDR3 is TGTGCCAGCAGCCAGACAGGGGCGGGCACAGATACGCAGTATTTT.

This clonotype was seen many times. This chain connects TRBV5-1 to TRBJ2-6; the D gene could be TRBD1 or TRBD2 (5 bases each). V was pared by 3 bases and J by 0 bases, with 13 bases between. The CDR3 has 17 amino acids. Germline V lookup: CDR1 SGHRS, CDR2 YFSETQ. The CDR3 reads CASSSGRGDSGANVLTF. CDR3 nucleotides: TGCGCCAGCAGCTCGGGACGGGGAGACTCTGGGGCCAACGTCCTGACTTTC.

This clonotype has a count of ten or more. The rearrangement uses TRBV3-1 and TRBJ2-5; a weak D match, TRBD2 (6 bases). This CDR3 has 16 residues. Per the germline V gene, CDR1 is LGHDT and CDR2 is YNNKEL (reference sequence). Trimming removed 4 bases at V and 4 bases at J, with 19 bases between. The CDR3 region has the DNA TGTGCCAGCAGCCCCACGATTCGGCAGGGAGGAGAGACCCAGTACTTC. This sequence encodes CASSPTIRQGGETQYF.

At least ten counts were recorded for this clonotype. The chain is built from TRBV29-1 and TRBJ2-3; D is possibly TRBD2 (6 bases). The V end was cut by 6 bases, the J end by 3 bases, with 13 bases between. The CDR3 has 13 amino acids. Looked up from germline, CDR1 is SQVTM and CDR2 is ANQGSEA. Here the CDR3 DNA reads TGCAGCGTGGAGGGGCGGATGACAGATACGCAGTATTTT. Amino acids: CSVEGRMTDTQYF.

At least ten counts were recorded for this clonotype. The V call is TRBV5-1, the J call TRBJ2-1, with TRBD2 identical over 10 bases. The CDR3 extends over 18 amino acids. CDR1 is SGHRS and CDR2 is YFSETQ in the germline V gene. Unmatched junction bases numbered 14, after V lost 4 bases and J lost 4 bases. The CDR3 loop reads CASSVGFGPSGSYNEQFF. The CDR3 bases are TGCGCCAGCAGCGTGGGCTTCGGTCCTAGCGGGAGTTACAATGAGCAGTTCTTC. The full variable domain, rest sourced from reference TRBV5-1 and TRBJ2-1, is KAGVTQTPRYLIKTRGQQVTLSCSPISGHRSVSWYQQTPGQGLQFLFEYFSETQRNKGNFPGRFSGRQFSNSRSEMNVSTLELGDSALYLCASSVGFGPSGSYNEQFFGPGTRLTVL.

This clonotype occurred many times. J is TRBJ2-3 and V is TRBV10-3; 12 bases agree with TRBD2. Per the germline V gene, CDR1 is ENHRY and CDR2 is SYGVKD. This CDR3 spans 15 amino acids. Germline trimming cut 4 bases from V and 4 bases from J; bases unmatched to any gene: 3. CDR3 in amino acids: CAISVTSGSSDTQYF. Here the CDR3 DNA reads TGTGCCATCAGTGTGACTAGCGGGAGTTCAGATACGCAGTATTTT.

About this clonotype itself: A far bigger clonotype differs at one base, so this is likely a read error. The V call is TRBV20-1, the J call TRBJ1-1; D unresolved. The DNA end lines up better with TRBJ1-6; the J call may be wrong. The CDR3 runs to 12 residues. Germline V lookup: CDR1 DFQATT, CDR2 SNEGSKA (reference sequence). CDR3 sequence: CSASTEGFPLHF. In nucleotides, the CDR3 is TGCAGTGCTAGCACGGAGGGTTTTCCCCTCCACTTT.

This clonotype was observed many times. The DNA for the CDR3 is TGTGCCAGCAGTTTACTGGGGGAGGGCCACAATGAGCAGTTCTTC. Protein sequence: CASSLLGEGHNEQFF. The chain carries TRBV6-5 and TRBJ2-1, with TRBD2 matching over 7 bases. With V trimmed by 4 bases and J by 5 bases, 8 bases remained unmatched. Germline CDR1 is MNHEY and CDR2 is SVGAGI. The CDR3 totals 15 residues.